These T cell receptor beta chains were read from a single sample in a study of blood T cell repertoires in COVID-19. Sequencing was performed with immunoSEQ multiplex PCR; in TCRdb, only in-frame clones are kept and a portion is missing. The sample has more than 70,000 clones, 75% to 95% seen once. Sequencing was performed on peripheral blood. The origin of the receptors is an elderly woman with acute or convalescent COVID-19. Both conserved end residues are part of each CDR3. The D gene is left open where the match is weak. Only some rows state a clone size, as once, few, many or a class for expanded clones.

v_gene	j_gene	abundance	d_gene	CDR3nt	CDR3aa
TRBV5-1	TRBJ1-6	.	.	TGCGCCAGCAGCTTTGGGGTGGAGGCGGCGGGCTCACCCCTCCACTTT	CASSFGVEAAGSPLHF
TRBV9	TRBJ1-4	.	.	TGTGCCAGCAGCGTAAGGTCAGGGTGGGATGAAAAACTGTTTTTT	CASSVRSGWDEKLFF
TRBV9	TRBJ1-1	.	.	TGTGCCAGCAGCGTGGGCCCGGAGGGCGCTGAAGCTTTCTTT	CASSVGPEGAEAFF
TRBV28	TRBJ1-6	.	TRBD1	TGTGCCACCTTCGTGGGACAGGGAAATTCACCCCTCCACTTT	CATFVGQGNSPLHF
TRBV19	TRBJ1-1	.	.	TGTGCCAGTAGCGACATGGGGAGGACTGAAGCTTTCTTT	CASSDMGRTEAFF
TRBV2	TRBJ2-5	.	TRBD2	TGTGCCAGCAGTAAGGTAGCGGGGTCAGGAGAGACCCAGTACTTC	CASSKVAGSGETQYF
TRBV5-1	TRBJ1-1	once	.	TGCGCCAGCAGCTCCAGATCGACAGGGAACACTGAAGCTTTCTTT	CASSSRSTGNTEAFF
TRBV11-2	TRBJ2-1	few	.	TGTGCCAGCAGCTTAGCGGGGGCCTACAATGAGCAGTTCTTC	CASSLAGAYNEQFF
TRBV3-1/TRBV3-2	TRBJ1-2	.	.	TGTGCCAGCAGCCAAGATGCTACAGCCAACTATGGCTACACCTTC	CASSQDATANYGYTF
TRBV3-1/TRBV3-2	TRBJ1-2	.	.	TGTGCCAGCAGCCAGGCACTAGATGGCTACACCTTC	CASSQALDGYTF
TRBV2	TRBJ1-3	.	.	TGTGCCAGCAATTTGCAGGGGAGCAAAGGTGGAAACACCATATATTTT	CASNLQGSKGGNTIYF
TRBV7-6	TRBJ1-6	.	.	TGTGCCAGCAGCCTGGCCACTAGCGATTCACCCCTCCACTTT	CASSLATSDSPLHF
TRBV12-3/TRBV12-4	TRBJ1-2	once	TRBD1	TGTGCCAGCAGTTTGGGACAGACCTATGGCTACACCTTC	CASSLGQTYGYTF
TRBV7-6	TRBJ2-1	.	TRBD2	TGTGCCAGCAGACCAGGTGGGACTAGCGGGAGGGTTAACTACAATGAGCAGTTCTTC	CASRPGGTSGRVNYNEQFF